Following are 5 T cell receptor beta chains from one sample sequenced in a study of response to subunit inactivated influenza vaccine. MiXCR, run by TCRdb on the RT-PCR reads, gives a single entry per CDR3 protein. The sample yields roughly 500,000 distinct CDR3 sequences, approximately 15% seen once. Sample: CD4+ T cells sorted from PBMCs, taken less than 30 months after vaccination. The receptors shown here come from a man aged 45-69 years who received an inactivated influenza vaccine.

This clonotype was picked up a small number of times. At one boundary the junction diverges from the germline segment, which might be a read error. The V and J genes are TRBV20-1 and TRBJ1-1; TRBD1 might be the D (6 bases). This CDR3 is 14 amino acids long. CDR1 is DFQATT and CDR2 is SNEGSKA in the germline V gene (reference sequence). The CDR3 sequence: CSVRGGGGVAEAFF. CDR3 nucleotides: TGCAGTGTTAGAGGGGGGGGCGGAGTAGCTGAAGCTTTCTTT.

This clonotype was seen more than once but under ten times. This chain uses TRBV12-3 or TRBV12-4 with TRBJ2-2; TRBD2 might be the D (5 bases). The CDR3 length is 14 residues. Trimming stripped 6 bases from V and 1 base from J, with 9 bases between. The CDR3 region is CASSGEGNTGELFF. For the CDR3, the DNA is TGTGCCAGCAGCGGGGAAGGGAACACCGGGGAGCTGTTTTTT.

This clonotype has only a few counts. The chain combines TRBV20-1 with TRBJ2-7; the match to TRBD2 covers 13 bases. The CDR3 has 14 residues. Germline V lookup: CDR1 DFQATT, CDR2 SNEGSKA (reference sequence). Trimming at V came to 6 bases and at J to 3 bases, leaving 5 bases not matched to a gene. CDR3 loop: CSATGTSGNYEQYF. CDR3 coding DNA: TGCAGTGCCACTGGGACTAGCGGGAACTACGAGCAGTACTTC.

V usage is TRBV11-2 and J usage is TRBJ1-1, with 7 positions matching TRBD1. Unmatched junction bases numbered 5, after V lost 3 bases and J lost 4 bases. This CDR3 has 14 amino acids. Germline lookup yields CDR1 SGHAT and CDR2 FQNNGV. The CDR3: CASSFRQGITEAFF. The CDR3 region has the DNA TGTGCCAGCAGCTTCCGACAGGGTATCACTGAAGCTTTCTTT.

The chain recombines TRBV15 with TRBJ2-1; D unclear. CDR1 is LNHNV and CDR2 is YYDKDF in the germline V gene (reference sequence). V shed 0 bases and J shed 3 bases, with 9 bases lying between them. The CDR3 is 15 amino acids. CDR3 loop: CATSRDFRDYNEQFF. DNA for the CDR3: TGTGCCACCAGCAGAGATTTTCGAGACTACAATGAGCAGTTCTTC.